The text below deals with one T cell receptor (beta chain). Germline CDR1 and CDR2: SGHDT and YYEEEE. The J segment lost 6 bases and the V segment lost 3 bases, leaving 3 bases of the junction unmatched. CDR3 size: 14 residues. The data were obtained in a study of control samples from healthy donors and cancer patients. Here immunoSEQ multiplex PCR was the method, and the copy in TCRdb shows in-frame clones only, minus some. The table records 64,000 or so clones, approximately 92% of them present only once. The chain employs TRBV5-6 and TRBJ2-7, with 13 bases that match TRBD2. Input material: PBMCs. This clonotype was obtained from a man aged 35-49 years with colorectal cancer. CDR3 in amino acids: CASSSGLAGVEQYF. The DNA for the CDR3 is TGTGCCAGCAGCTCAGGACTAGCGGGGGTCGAGCAGTACTTC. Complete variable domain (other parts from reference TRBV5-6 and TRBJ2-7): DAGVTQSPTHLIKTRGQQVTLRCSPKSGHDTVSWYQQALGQGPQFIFQYYEEEERQRGNFPDRFSGHQFPNYSSELNVNALLLGDSALYLCASSSGLAGVEQYFGPGTRLTVT.